This T cell receptor (beta chain) derives from a study of PD-1 blockade in classical Hodgkin lymphoma. TCRdb keeps only in-frame clones here, not all; method: immunoSEQ multiplex PCR. Of approximately 19,000 clones in the sample, roughly 77% were seen once. Autologous stem cell transplantation was followed by relapse in every patient, and brentuximab vedotin exposure varied. The germline V gene has CDR1 SGHKS and CDR2 YYEKEE (reference sequence). V lost 1 base and J 5 bases, leaving 12 bases between the germline ends. The CDR3 is made up of 14 amino acids. The chain combines TRBV5-5 with TRBJ1-2, with D tentatively TRBD1 (5 bases). The TCR comes from a human donor with classical Hodgkin lymphoma. Sequenced material: peripheral blood mononuclear cells (PBMCs), taken before the second cycle of nivolumab. The CDR3 region has the DNA TGTGCCAGCAGCTTGTCAACAGGATTTTATGGCTACACCTTC. Translating gives CASSLSTGFYGYTF.